A selection of T cell receptor beta chains follows, all from one sample in a study of T cell responses to AZD1222 COVID-19 vaccine. Sequencing used immunoSEQ multiplex PCR; TCRdb keeps in-frame clones, though not all of them. The sample holds approximately 110,000 clones, about 88% seen once. The sequencing used peripheral blood, collected on day 0 of AZD1222 vaccination. These receptors came from an adult in good health. The CDR3 runs from the conserved cysteine through the conserved F or W. Fields, in order: D gene, clone size, V gene, J gene, CDR3 protein, CDR3 DNA. A D gene is named only where the DNA matches it firmly. Some rows mark clone size as missing; the rest say once, few, many or name a class of expanded clone.

TRBD1	NA	TRBV6-2/TRBV6-3	TRBJ1-3	CASSYGGQASGNTIYF	TGTGCCAGCAGTTACGGGGGACAGGCCTCTGGAAACACCATATATTTT
NA	NA	TRBV19	TRBJ2-1	CASSWDSTYNEQFF	TGTGCCAGTAGTTGGGACTCAACCTACAATGAGCAGTTCTTC
NA	NA	TRBV28	TRBJ2-3	CASSLSLTTTDTQYF	TGTGCCAGCAGTTTAAGCCTTACGACTACAGATACGCAGTATTTT
TRBD1	NA	TRBV5-1	TRBJ1-4	CASSEGQNEKLFF	TGCGCCAGCAGCGAGGGACAGAATGAAAAACTGTTTTTT
NA	few	TRBV28	TRBJ1-2	CASSLSVMGNYGYTF	TGTGCCAGCAGTTTATCCGTGATGGGAAACTATGGCTACACCTTC
TRBD1	NA	TRBV5-8	TRBJ1-5	CASSPMPGTAHQPQHF	TGTGCCAGCAGCCCTATGCCCGGGACAGCCCATCAGCCCCAGCATTTT
NA	few	TRBV14	TRBJ1-1	CASSLQGNTEAFF	TGTGCCAGCAGCCTTCAGGGTAACACTGAAGCTTTCTTT
NA	NA	TRBV7-3	TRBJ2-1	CASSSGTSSYNEQFF	TGTGCCAGCAGCTCCGGGACTTCCTCCTACAATGAGCAGTTCTTC
TRBD2	NA	TRBV18	TRBJ2-7	CASSPAGGNYEQYF	TGTGCCAGCTCGCCCGCGGGGGGAAACTACGAGCAGTACTTC
NA	NA	TRBV12-3/TRBV12-4	TRBJ2-3	CASTLYRADTQYF	TGTGCCAGCACCCTCTACAGGGCAGATACGCAGTATTTT
NA	NA	TRBV27	TRBJ2-7	CASSLYWTNEQYF	TGTGCCAGCAGTTTATACTGGACAAACGAGCAGTACTTC
TRBD2	NA	TRBV4-3	TRBJ2-5	CASSHGGTTSGQETQYF	TGCGCCAGCAGCCACGGAGGGACTACTAGCGGCCAAGAGACCCAGTACTTC
NA	NA	TRBV2	TRBJ2-4	CASSETVNIQYF	TGTGCCAGCAGTGAGACAGTAAACATTCAGTACTTC
TRBD2	NA	TRBV7-9	TRBJ2-7	CASSLAAGGLYEQYF	TGTGCCAGCAGCTTAGCGGCGGGGGGGCTCTACGAGCAGTACTTC
NA	NA	TRBV27	TRBJ2-7	CASRKGDSYEQYF	TGTGCCAGCAGAAAGGGAGACTCCTACGAGCAGTACTTC
NA	NA	TRBV18	TRBJ1-5	CASSPRGTGMSNQPQHF	TGTGCCAGCTCACCAAGAGGGACGGGGATGAGCAATCAGCCCCAGCATTTT
NA	NA	TRBV10-3	TRBJ1-5	CAISDSGVAGNQPQHF	TGTGCCATCAGTGATTCAGGGGTGGCAGGCAATCAGCCCCAGCATTTT
TRBD1	NA	TRBV5-4	TRBJ1-3	CASSSEGTVGSGNTIYF	TGTGCCAGCAGCTCCGAAGGGACAGTGGGCTCTGGAAACACCATATATTTT
TRBD2	NA	TRBV19	TRBJ2-5	CASGGLAGGETQYF	TGTGCCAGTGGGGGACTAGCGGGAGGAGAGACCCAGTACTTC
TRBD1	NA	TRBV5-1	TRBJ1-2	CASSSTGVPGGGYGYTF	TGCGCCAGCAGCTCCACCGGGGTACCAGGGGGCGGCTATGGCTACACCTTC
NA	NA	TRBV6-5	TRBJ2-4	CASSIQGSAKNIQYF	TGTGCCAGCAGCATACAGGGTTCGGCCAAAAACATTCAGTACTTC
NA	NA	TRBV7-3	TRBJ2-3	CASSLREGSSTDTQYF	TGTGCCAGCAGCTTAAGGGAAGGGAGTAGCACAGATACGCAGTATTTT
TRBD1	NA	TRBV7-9	TRBJ1-2	CASSLTGAKLNYGYTF	TGTGCCAGCAGCCTGACAGGGGCCAAACTTAACTATGGCTACACCTTC
NA	NA	TRBV6-2/TRBV6-3	TRBJ1-3	CASSSMGNTIYF	TGTGCCAGCAGTTCGATGGGAAACACCATATATTTT
TRBD1	NA	TRBV4-1	TRBJ2-1	CASSQGQGDYNEQFF	TGCGCCAGCAGCCAAGGACAGGGGGACTACAATGAGCAGTTCTTC
TRBD1	few	TRBV9	TRBJ1-2	CASSGQGYSYGYTF	TGTGCCAGCAGCGGACAGGGATATAGCTATGGCTACACCTTC
NA	once	TRBV7-9	TRBJ2-3	CASSPYRDSTDTQYF	TGTGCCAGCAGCCCTTACAGGGACAGCACAGATACGCAGTATTTT
NA	NA	TRBV10-2	TRBJ1-5	CASSSSDSNQPQHF	TGCGCCAGCAGTTCCTCGGACAGCAATCAGCCCCAGCATTTT
NA	few	TRBV29-1	TRBJ2-3	CSVGTPGTDTQYF	TGCAGCGTCGGGACGCCGGGCACAGATACGCAGTATTTT
NA	NA	TRBV6-5	TRBJ1-1	CASSISPGRGTEAFF	TGTGCCAGCAGCATCAGCCCGGGTAGAGGTACTGAAGCTTTCTTT
NA	NA	TRBV18	TRBJ2-3	CASSPQAQGADTQYF	TGTGCCAGCTCACCACAAGCGCAGGGTGCAGATACGCAGTATTTT
NA	NA	TRBV19	TRBJ1-1	CASSTSGLRLPEAFF	TGTGCCAGTAGTACGAGTGGACTCCGCCTCCCTGAAGCTTTCTTT
NA	NA	TRBV19	TRBJ1-1	CASSIGGGSNTEAFF	TGTGCCAGTAGTATTGGTGGCGGATCGAACACTGAAGCTTTCTTT
NA	NA	TRBV9	TRBJ1-2	CASSVVPTDYGYTF	TGTGCCAGCAGCGTAGTCCCGACAGACTATGGCTACACCTTC
NA	NA	TRBV19	TRBJ2-7	CASGRAGAESYEQYF	TGTGCCAGTGGCCGGGCGGGGGCCGAATCCTACGAGCAGTACTTC
NA	NA	TRBV2	TRBJ1-1	CASSLGTSLLEAFF	TGTGCCAGCAGTTTAGGGACTTCTCTTCTTGAAGCTTTCTTT
NA	few	TRBV4-3	TRBJ2-7	CASSQTPTQDSSYEQYF	TGCGCCAGCAGCCAGACCCCTACCCAGGACTCCTCCTACGAGCAGTACTTC
NA	NA	TRBV7-3	TRBJ2-2	CASKRTNTGELFF	TGTGCCAGCAAACGGACGAACACCGGGGAGCTGTTTTTT
TRBD1	NA	TRBV18	TRBJ1-1	CASSRTGDGEAFF	TGTGCCAGCTCACGGACAGGGGATGGTGAAGCTTTCTTT
TRBD1	NA	TRBV24-1	TRBJ2-5	CATSQPRTGEETQYF	TGTGCCACCTCCCAACCCCGGACAGGGGAGGAGACCCAGTACTTC
NA	once	TRBV4-3	TRBJ1-1	CASSQDGVRSEAFF	TGCGCCAGCAGCCAAGATGGGGTCCGTTCTGAAGCTTTCTTT